Listed below are T cell receptor beta chains from one sample, sequenced in a study of post-analysis software for immune sequencing data. MiXCR, run by TCRdb on the PCR reads, gives a single entry per CDR3 protein. This repertoire shows roughly 400,000 distinct CDR3 sequences, approximately 37% found once; its top ten account for around 8%. The sequenced sample consisted of blood. All receptors come from a girl aged 2-10 years with multiple sclerosis. Both conserved end residues are part of each CDR3. Each record gives: clone size, V gene, D gene, J gene, CDR3 length, CDR3 DNA, CDR3 protein. D genes are given only for firm matches. Clone size appears in some rows only: once, few, many, or a class for an expanded clone.

few	TRBV19	-	TRBJ1-1	14	TGTGCCAGTAGTTTGTGGACGGCGAACACTGAAGCTTTCTTT	CASSLWTANTEAFF
-	TRBV7-9	TRBD2	TRBJ2-7	15	TGTGCCAGCAGCGAGCAGGCTAGCGGGTCCTACGAGCAGTACTTC	CASSEQASGSYEQYF
-	TRBV28	-	TRBJ1-5	14	TGTGCCAGCAACGTCGTCAGAAGAAATCAGCCCCAGCATTTT	CASNVVRRNQPQHF
-	TRBV7-2	TRBD1	TRBJ2-5	19	TGTGCCAGCAGCTTAGGGGCCTCCGGGACAGGGGGGCGGTCCGAGACCCAGTACTTC	CASSLGASGTGGRSETQYF
-	TRBV15	TRBD1	TRBJ1-4	14	TGTGCCACCAGCAGGGACAGGCCTAATGAAAAACTGTTTTTT	CATSRDRPNEKLFF
few	TRBV4-2	TRBD2	TRBJ2-4	19	TGTGCCAACAGCCAAAGGCCTAGCGGGGGGGGTGAGGCCAAAAACATTCAGTACTTC	CANSQRPSGGGEAKNIQYF
once	TRBV5-6	-	TRBJ1-6	15	TGTGCCAGCAGACCGGGTGGGGTTAATAATTCACCCCTCCACTTT	CASRPGGVNNSPLHF
-	TRBV6-1	-	TRBJ2-7	16	TGTGCCAGCAGTGAAATAGATTTGGTGGAGATGTACGAGCAGTACTTC	CASSEIDLVEMYEQYF
-	TRBV15	-	TRBJ1-1	14	TGTGCCACCAGCAGAGATAATGGGGGAACTGAAGCTTTCTTT	CATSRDNGGTEAFF
-	TRBV5-1	-	TRBJ2-1	14	TGCGCCAGCAGCTTGATTGACAGTACCAATGAGCAGTTCTTC	CASSLIDSTNEQFF
few	TRBV11-2	TRBD1	TRBJ1-2	13	TGTGCCAGCAGCTTTACAGGGGCGGAAGGCTACACCTTC	CASSFTGAEGYTF
-	TRBV9	TRBD1	TRBJ2-5	15	TGTGCCAGCAGCGCCAGGGGGCGGCGGCAAGAGACCCAGTACTTC	CASSARGRRQETQYF
-	TRBV5-1	TRBD2	TRBJ2-7	16	TGCGCCAGCAGCTCCCTAGCGGGAGGAGGCTCCTACGAGCAGTACTTC	CASSSLAGGGSYEQYF
few	TRBV11-2	-	TRBJ2-7	14	TGTGCCAGCAGCTCCCCCCGCTCGGGACACGAGCAGTACTTC	CASSSPRSGHEQYF
-	TRBV28	TRBD2	TRBJ2-7	20	TGTGCCAGCAGCTCCGGGTCCGGAGGACTCGGACTAGCGGGGACCTACGAGCAGTACTTC	CASSSGSGGLGLAGTYEQYF
-	TRBV28	TRBD1	TRBJ2-7	16	TGTGCCAGCAGTTTGGACCGGGACAGGGGTCGGAGCGAGCAGTACTTC	CASSLDRDRGRSEQYF
-	TRBV6-6	-	TRBJ2-5	14	TGTGCCAGCAGTTACAGGAGGGGCCAAGAGACCCAGTACTTC	CASSYRRGQETQYF
-	TRBV20-1	TRBD2	TRBJ2-7	17	TGCAGTGCTAGGAACTTCAATGGGACTAGCGGGCCCTACGAGCAGTACTTC	CSARNFNGTSGPYEQYF
few	TRBV4-3	TRBD2	TRBJ2-1	17	TGCGCCAGCAGCCAAGTCCTAACTAGCGGGACTTACAATGAGCAGTTCTTC	CASSQVLTSGTYNEQFF
few	TRBV2	TRBD1	TRBJ2-5	16	TGTGCCAGCAGCCTTTACCTTAGGGACAGGGGAGAGACCCAGTACTTC	CASSLYLRDRGETQYF
few	TRBV29-1	-	TRBJ1-1	13	TGCAGCGTTGAAAGGCAGGTGAACACTGAAGCTTTCTTT	CSVERQVNTEAFF
-	TRBV15	-	TRBJ2-7	15	TGTGCCACCAGCAGAGATATTGGAACAGCCCACGAGCAGTACTTC	CATSRDIGTAHEQYF
-	TRBV7-9	TRBD2	TRBJ2-1	20	TGTGCCAGCAGCTACCCCGGGACTAGTTATTTTCGGGGACTTTGGGATGAGCAGTTCTTC	CASSYPGTSYFRGLWDEQFF
-	TRBV18	-	TRBJ2-3	13	TGTGCCAGCTCACCAGGGGAGGCAGATACGCAGTATTTT	CASSPGEADTQYF